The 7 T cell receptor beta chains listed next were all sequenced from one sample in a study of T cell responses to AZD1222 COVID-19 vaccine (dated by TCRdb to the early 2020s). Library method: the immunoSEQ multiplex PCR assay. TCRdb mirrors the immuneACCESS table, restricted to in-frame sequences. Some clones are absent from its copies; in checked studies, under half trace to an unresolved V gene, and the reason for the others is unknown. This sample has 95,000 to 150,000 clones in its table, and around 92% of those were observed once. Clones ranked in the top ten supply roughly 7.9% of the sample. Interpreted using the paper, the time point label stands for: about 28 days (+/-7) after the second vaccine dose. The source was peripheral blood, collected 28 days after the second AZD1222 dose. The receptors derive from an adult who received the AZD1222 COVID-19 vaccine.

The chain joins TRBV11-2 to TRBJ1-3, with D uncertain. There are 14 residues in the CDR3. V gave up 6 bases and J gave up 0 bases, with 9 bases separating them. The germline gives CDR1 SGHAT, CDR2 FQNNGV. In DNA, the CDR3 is TGTGCCAGCAGGATTGACATCTCTGGAAACACCATATATTTT. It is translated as CASRIDISGNTIYF.

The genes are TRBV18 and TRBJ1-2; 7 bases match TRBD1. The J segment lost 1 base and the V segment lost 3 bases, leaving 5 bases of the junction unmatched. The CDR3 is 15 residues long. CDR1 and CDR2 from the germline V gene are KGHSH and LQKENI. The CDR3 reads CASSPGTDRNYGYTF. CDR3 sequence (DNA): TGTGCCAGCTCACCCGGGACAGACCGTAACTATGGCTACACCTTC.

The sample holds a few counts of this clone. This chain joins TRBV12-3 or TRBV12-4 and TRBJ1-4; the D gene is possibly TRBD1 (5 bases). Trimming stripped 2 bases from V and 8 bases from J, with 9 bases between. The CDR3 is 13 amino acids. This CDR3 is CASSLLWGEKLFF. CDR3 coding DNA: TGTGCCAGCAGTTTACTATGGGGGGAAAAACTGTTTTTT.

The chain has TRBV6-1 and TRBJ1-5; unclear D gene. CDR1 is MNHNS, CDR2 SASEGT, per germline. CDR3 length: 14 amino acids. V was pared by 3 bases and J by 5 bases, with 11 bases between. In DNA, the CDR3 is TGTGCCAGCAGTGAGCAGATTCATGATCAGCCCCAGCATTTT. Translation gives CASSEQIHDQPQHF.

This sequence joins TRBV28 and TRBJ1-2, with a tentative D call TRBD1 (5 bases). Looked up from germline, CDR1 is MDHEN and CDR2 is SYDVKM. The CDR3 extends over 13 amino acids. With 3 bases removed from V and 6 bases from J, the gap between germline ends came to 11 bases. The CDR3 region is CASSFEGRDGYTF. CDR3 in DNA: TGTGCCAGCAGTTTCGAGGGGCGAGATGGCTACACCTTC.

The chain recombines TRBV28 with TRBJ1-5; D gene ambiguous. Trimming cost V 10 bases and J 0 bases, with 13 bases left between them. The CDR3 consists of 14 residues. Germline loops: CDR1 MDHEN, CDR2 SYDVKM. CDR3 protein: CATGPPGSNQPQHF. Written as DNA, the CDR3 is TGTGCCACCGGCCCTCCGGGTAGCAATCAGCCCCAGCATTTT.

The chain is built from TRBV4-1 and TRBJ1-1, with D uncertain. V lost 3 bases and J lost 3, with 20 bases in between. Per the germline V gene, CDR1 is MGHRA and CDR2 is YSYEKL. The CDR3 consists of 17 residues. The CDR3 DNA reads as TGCGCCAGCAGCCAGCTTGGGGATAGGGCTCTCGACACTGAAGCTTTCTTT. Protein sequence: CASSQLGDRALDTEAFF.